This TCR beta chain was observed in a study of blood T cells in healthy people across ages. The study, taken as a whole, reports: Relative to aged donors, long-lived donors carried more naive CD4+ cells and displayed higher diversity. From one million sequenced T cells, diversity estimates were lower bounds. Age advanced and TCR beta diversity per million T cells fell, roughly linearly. Not knowing donor CMV status may have confounded expanded clonotype changes.

With a J-beta primer mix and a sample-barcoded 5' primer, a second PCR ran about 7 to 12 cycles. MiXCR, applied by TCRdb to the 5' RACE reads, yields one record per CDR3 protein. The profile shows about 940,000 distinct CDR3 sequences, about 48% of them singletons. This CDR3 contains 14 residues. Between the trimmed V and J ends, which lost 10 bases and 11 bases, there was a span of 26 bases. Germline V gene lookup returns CDR1 MNHEY and CDR2 SMNVEV (reference sequence). This clonotype was counted a few times. Its antigen is currently unknown. This may arise from a read error, as a much more abundant clone is one base away.

This receptor was identified in a man aged 30-40 years in good health. The rearrangement joins TRBV27 to TRBJ2-5, with D unresolved. The sequenced sample consisted of blood. CDR3 in DNA: TGTGCCACTACTCCCCTAGGCCTTAACAATGAGCAGTACTTC. Its translation: CATTPLGLNNEQYF.